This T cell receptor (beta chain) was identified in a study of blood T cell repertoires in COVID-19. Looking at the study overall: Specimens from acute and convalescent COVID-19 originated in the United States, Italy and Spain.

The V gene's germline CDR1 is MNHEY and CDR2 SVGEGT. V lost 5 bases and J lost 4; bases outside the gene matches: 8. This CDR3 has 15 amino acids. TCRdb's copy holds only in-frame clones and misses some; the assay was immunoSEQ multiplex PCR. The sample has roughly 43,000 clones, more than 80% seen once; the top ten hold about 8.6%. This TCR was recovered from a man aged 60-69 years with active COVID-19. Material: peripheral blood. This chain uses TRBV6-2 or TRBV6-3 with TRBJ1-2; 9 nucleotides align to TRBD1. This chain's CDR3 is CASSARDRASYGYTF. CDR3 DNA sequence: TGTGCCAGCAGTGCCCGGGACAGGGCGTCCTATGGCTACACCTTC.